The rows below give T cell receptor beta chains drawn from one sample of a study of identical twins. TCRdb independently ran MiXCR on the 5' RACE reads; one entry per CDR3 protein. The sample lists 650,000 to 750,000 distinct CDR3 sequences, 20% to 25% occurring once. This sample also belongs to another study, concerning T cells expressing NK-cell markers.

Sequencing input: PBMCs. The receptors here all came from a woman between 18 and 29 years old in good health. CDR3s include the opening cysteine and the closing phenylalanine or tryptophan. The D gene is left open where the match is weak. Clone size is given for some rows only: seen once, a few or many times, or a class if the clone is expanded.

abundance	j_gene	d_gene	v_gene	CDR3aa	CDR3nt
few	TRBJ2-2	TRBD2	TRBV7-6	CASRARTSGNTGELFF	TGTGCCAGCCGCGCCCGGACTAGCGGGAACACCGGGGAGCTGTTTTTT
few	TRBJ2-1	TRBD2	TRBV11-2	CASSQRTSGKSSYNEQFF	TGTGCCAGCAGCCAACGGACTAGCGGGAAGAGCTCCTACAATGAGCAGTTCTTC
.	TRBJ2-5	TRBD1	TRBV6-5	CASSYLTGGGETQYF	TGTGCCAGCAGTTACCTTACAGGGGGTGGCGAGACCCAGTACTTC
.	TRBJ2-5	.	TRBV7-2	CASSSGPFQETQYF	TGTGCCAGCAGCTCGGGACCCTTTCAAGAGACCCAGTACTTC
.	TRBJ2-7	TRBD2	TRBV10-3	CAIRDSGTSYEQYF	TGTGCCATCAGGGATAGCGGGACCTCCTACGAGCAGTACTTC
few	TRBJ2-1	TRBD2	TRBV5-5	CASSYRLAPPYNEQFF	TGTGCCAGCAGCTATCGACTAGCGCCCCCCTACAATGAGCAGTTCTTC
.	TRBJ2-3	TRBD2	TRBV12-3/TRBV12-4	CASSLDRASGSRDTQYF	TGTGCCAGCAGTTTAGATAGGGCTAGCGGGTCTCGAGATACGCAGTATTTT
many	TRBJ1-2	.	TRBV6-2/TRBV6-3	CASTKGQEIYGYTF	TGTGCCAGCACGAAAGGACAAGAAATCTATGGCTACACCTTC
few	TRBJ2-3	TRBD2	TRBV20-1	CSARGSGGLTDTQYF	TGCAGTGCTAGAGGGAGCGGGGGGCTCACAGATACGCAGTATTTT
few	TRBJ1-1	.	TRBV7-2	CASSLVPQGGTEAFF	TGTGCCAGCAGCTTAGTCCCTCAAGGGGGGACTGAAGCTTTCTTT
.	TRBJ2-3	.	TRBV15	CATSNGRDTQYF	TGTGCCACCAGCAACGGTCGGGATACGCAGTATTTT
few	TRBJ2-7	.	TRBV12-3/TRBV12-4	CASSFGSPSTYF	TGTGCCAGCAGTTTTGGGAGCCCAAGTACGTACTTC
.	TRBJ2-6	.	TRBV6-1	CASTLPAGANVLTF	TGTGCCAGCACCCTTCCGGCTGGGGCCAACGTCCTGACTTTC
.	TRBJ2-2	.	TRBV9	CASSVALGGGAGELFF	TGTGCCAGCAGCGTAGCTTTGGGGGGAGGTGCCGGGGAGCTGTTTTTT
many	TRBJ1-1	.	TRBV20-1	CSASGLNTEAFF	TGCAGTGCTAGTGGCTTGAACACTGAAGCTTTCTTT
.	TRBJ1-1	TRBD1	TRBV29-1	CSVGTGLPHTEAFF	TGCAGCGTCGGGACAGGGCTTCCCCACACTGAAGCTTTCTTT
.	TRBJ2-3	.	TRBV30	CAWSPTSLSTDTQYF	TGTGCCTGGAGTCCTACTAGCCTTAGCACAGATACGCAGTATTTT
.	TRBJ1-5	TRBD1	TRBV30	CAWTTGLANQPQHF	TGTGCCTGGACGACAGGGCTGGCAAATCAGCCCCAGCATTTT
.	TRBJ2-5	.	TRBV10-3	CAISDTLAETQYF	TGTGCCATCAGTGATACCCTAGCAGAGACCCAGTACTTC
many	TRBJ1-6	.	TRBV12-3/TRBV12-4	CASSFYGDRNSPLHF	TGTGCCAGCAGTTTTTACGGGGATAGGAATTCACCCCTCCACTTT
few	TRBJ1-6	TRBD1	TRBV20-1	CSASLRDRGSSYNSPLHF	TGCAGTGCTAGCCTTCGGGACAGGGGAAGCTCCTATAATTCACCCCTCCACTTT
.	TRBJ1-2	.	TRBV30	CAWARPNYGYTF	TGTGCCTGGGCCAGACCAAACTATGGCTACACCTTC
few	TRBJ2-7	.	TRBV6-6	CASAWTSTYEQYF	TGTGCCAGTGCTTGGACGAGCACCTACGAGCAGTACTTC
.	TRBJ2-1	.	TRBV7-9	CASSPRWGSSNEQFF	TGTGCCAGCAGCCCACGGTGGGGTAGTTCCAATGAGCAGTTCTTC
.	TRBJ2-4	.	TRBV28	CASRATWGKLAKNIQYF	TGTGCCAGCAGGGCAACATGGGGTAAATTAGCCAAAAACATTCAGTACTTC
few	TRBJ2-1	.	TRBV20-1	CSAADGQTYNEQFF	TGCAGTGCCGCGGATGGACAGACCTACAATGAGCAGTTCTTC
few	TRBJ2-6	TRBD2	TRBV11-2	CASSSHLPGLVVGANVLTF	TGTGCCAGCAGCTCACATCTCCCGGGACTAGTGGTTGGGGCCAACGTCCTGACTTTC
.	TRBJ2-5	.	TRBV29-1	CSVEDRGSAETQYF	TGCAGCGTTGAAGATCGGGGTAGTGCGGAGACCCAGTACTTC
.	TRBJ2-2	TRBD1	TRBV24-1	CATSDSRQGMDTGELFF	TGTGCCACCAGTGATTCCAGACAGGGGATGGACACCGGGGAGCTGTTTTTT
.	TRBJ1-6	TRBD1	TRBV5-6	CASSLSPGGYSPLHF	TGTGCCAGCAGCTTGTCCCCAGGGGGGTATTCACCCCTCCACTTT
.	TRBJ1-2	.	TRBV9	CASRQGHGYTF	TGTGCCAGCCGGCAGGGGCATGGCTACACCTTC
.	TRBJ2-2	TRBD2	TRBV9	CASSINSGGNTGELFF	TGTGCCAGCAGCATCAATAGCGGGGGGAACACCGGGGAGCTGTTTTTT
few	TRBJ2-2	.	TRBV20-1	CSAFDRTITGELFF	TGCAGTGCTTTCGACAGAACCATCACCGGGGAGCTGTTTTTT
few	TRBJ2-1	.	TRBV12-3/TRBV12-4	CASSWRRGDEQFF	TGTGCCAGCAGTTGGCGTAGGGGCGATGAGCAGTTCTTC
few	TRBJ2-1	.	TRBV15	CATSRDQTVYNEQFF	TGTGCCACCAGCAGAGACCAGACAGTTTACAATGAGCAGTTCTTC
.	TRBJ2-2	TRBD1	TRBV5-1	CASSPWTGSHGELFF	TGCGCCAGCAGCCCATGGACAGGGTCCCACGGGGAGCTGTTTTTT
.	TRBJ2-5	TRBD2	TRBV7-6	CASSLASVLAGRDRAQYF	TGTGCCAGCAGCTTAGCGTCGGTTCTAGCGGGGAGAGATAGGGCCCAGTACTTC
.	TRBJ2-1	TRBD1	TRBV5-5	CASSSAGTGASREQFF	TGTGCCAGCAGCTCCGCGGGGACAGGGGCGTCGCGTGAGCAGTTCTTC
many	TRBJ2-1	TRBD2	TRBV15	CATSRARLAGPYNEQFF	TGTGCCACCAGCAGAGCCCGACTAGCGGGGCCTTACAATGAGCAGTTCTTC
many	TRBJ2-7	.	TRBV7-8	CASRPRLLQQYF	TGTGCCAGCAGACCAAGACTATTGCAGCAGTACTTC
.	TRBJ2-2	.	TRBV5-1	CASSEQWAAGELFF	TGCGCCAGCAGCGAACAGTGGGCGGCCGGGGAGCTGTTTTTT
.	TRBJ2-2	TRBD1	TRBV4-1	CASSQRTGSPGELFF	TGCGCCAGCAGCCAGAGGACAGGGAGTCCCGGGGAGCTGTTTTTT
few	TRBJ2-1	TRBD1	TRBV5-1	CASSLNGDSRLKQFF	TGCGCCAGCAGCCTAAACGGGGACAGCCGCTTAAAGCAGTTCTTC
.	TRBJ2-3	TRBD2	TRBV20-1	CSAPHPASGTTDTQYF	TGCAGTGCGCCCCACCCCGCTAGCGGGACCACAGATACGCAGTATTTT
many	TRBJ2-1	TRBD2	TRBV29-1	CSVEGSGRAPEQFF	TGCAGCGTTGAAGGAAGCGGGAGGGCCCCTGAGCAGTTCTTC
.	TRBJ2-7	.	TRBV3-1	CASSQSAGSYEQYF	TGTGCCAGCAGCCAATCCGCAGGGTCCTACGAGCAGTACTTC
few	TRBJ1-2	TRBD1	TRBV20-1	CSALRDRVGYTF	TGCAGTGCCCTTAGAGACAGGGTTGGCTACACCTTC
.	TRBJ2-3	.	TRBV6-6	CASSSDTTDTQYF	TGTGCCAGCAGTTCAGATACAACAGATACGCAGTATTTT
many	TRBJ1-5	.	TRBV12-3/TRBV12-4	CASSMREQPQHF	TGTGCCAGCTCAATGCGTGAACAGCCCCAGCATTTT
many	TRBJ1-5	.	TRBV7-6	CASSLAPTVDQPQHF	TGTGCCAGCAGCTTAGCCCCAACGGTGGATCAGCCCCAGCATTTT
many	TRBJ1-2	.	TRBV6-1	CASSGQVGGYTF	TGTGCCAGCAGTGGTCAGGTGGGAGGCTACACCTTC
few	TRBJ2-5	.	TRBV15	CATSREAQETQYF	TGTGCCACCAGCAGAGAGGCTCAAGAGACCCAGTACTTC
.	TRBJ2-5	.	TRBV29-1	CSVRGAQYRSLETQYF	TGCAGCGTCCGGGGGGCCCAGTACCGATCGCTAGAGACCCAGTACTTC
many	TRBJ2-2	.	TRBV29-1	CSVLESNTGELFF	TGCAGCGTTCTGGAATCGAACACCGGGGAGCTGTTTTTT
.	TRBJ2-3	TRBD2	TRBV20-1	CSVLAGDIDTQYF	TGCAGTGTACTAGCGGGAGATATAGATACGCAGTATTTT